The present T cell receptor beta chain was sequenced within a study of patients and donors after allogeneic stem cell transplantation (dated by TCRdb to the early 2020s). Concerning this clonotype itself: The specificity of this receptor is unknown. No much larger clonotype is one base removed from it; base qualities were not supplied.

The library was built by means of RT-PCR. Sequencer: NextSeq 550. TCRdb cleaned the public reads at Q25 with fastp, built clones with MiXCR and kept in-frame beta chains. Duplicate CDR3 protein sequences are folded into a single record with the most common DNA and genes. The sample table lists 45,000 to 65,000 distinct CDR3 sequences, 13% of them with a count of one. The biggest ten clones account for under 40% of the sample. Sequences were obtained from blood, either unsorted or a sorted T cell fraction (not recorded which). This TCR came from a human donor who was either an allogeneic HSCT recipient or a stem cell or donor lymphocyte infusion donor (not recorded which). It is not recorded whose cells these are; they may come from a transplant donor.

The DNA sequence is as follows: TGTGCCAGCAGTTTCTTGTCCGGACTAAATGAAAAACTGTTTTTT. This translates into CASSFLSGLNEKLFF. The V and J genes are TRBV27 and TRBJ1-4; the D gene is unclear. The junction carries 13 bases between V and J, which are trimmed by 3 bases and 5 bases respectively. As encoded in the germline V gene (reference sequence), CDR1 is MNHEY while CDR2 is SMNVEV. The CDR3 contains 15 residues, cysteine and phenylalanine counted. The DNA shown is the 45-base CDR3, in frame from base 1.